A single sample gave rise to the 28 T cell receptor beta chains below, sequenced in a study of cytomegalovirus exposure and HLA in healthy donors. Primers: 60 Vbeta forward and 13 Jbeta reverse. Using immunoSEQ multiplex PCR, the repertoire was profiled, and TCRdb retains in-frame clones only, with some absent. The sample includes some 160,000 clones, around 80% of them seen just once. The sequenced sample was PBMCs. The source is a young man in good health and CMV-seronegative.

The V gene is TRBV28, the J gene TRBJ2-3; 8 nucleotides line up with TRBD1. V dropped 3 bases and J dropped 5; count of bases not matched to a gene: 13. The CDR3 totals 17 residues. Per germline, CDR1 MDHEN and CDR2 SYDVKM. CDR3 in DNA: TGTGCCAGCAGTTTTCGGGCAACAGGGGGAAAGGGAGATACGCAGTATTTT. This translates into CASSFRATGGKGDTQYF.

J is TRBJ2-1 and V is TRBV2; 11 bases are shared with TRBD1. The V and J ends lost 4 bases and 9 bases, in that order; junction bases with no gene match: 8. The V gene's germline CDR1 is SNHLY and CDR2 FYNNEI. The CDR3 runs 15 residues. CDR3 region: CASSVRDRGVGEQFF. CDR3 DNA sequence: TGTGCCAGCAGTGTACGGGACAGGGGGGTTGGTGAGCAGTTCTTC.

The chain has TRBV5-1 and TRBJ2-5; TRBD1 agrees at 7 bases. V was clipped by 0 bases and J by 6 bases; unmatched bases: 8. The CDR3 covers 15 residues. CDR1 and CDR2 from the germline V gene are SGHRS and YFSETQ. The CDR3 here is CASSLGQGLVQTQYF. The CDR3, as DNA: TGCGCCAGCAGCTTGGGACAGGGATTGGTTCAGACCCAGTACTTC.

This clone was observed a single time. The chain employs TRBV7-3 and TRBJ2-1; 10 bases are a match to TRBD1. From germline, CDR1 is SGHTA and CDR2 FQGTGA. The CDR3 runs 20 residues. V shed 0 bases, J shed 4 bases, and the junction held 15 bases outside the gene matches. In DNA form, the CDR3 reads TGTGCCAGCAGCTTAACCCCGGACAGGGGGATAGCGGGAATTTACAATGAGCAGTTCTTC. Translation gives CASSLTPDRGIAGIYNEQFF. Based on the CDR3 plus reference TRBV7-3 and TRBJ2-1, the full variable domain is GAGVSQTPSNKVTEKGKYVELRCDPISGHTALYWYRQSLGQGPEFLIYFQGTGAADDSGLPNDRFFAVRPEGSVSTLKIQRTERGDSAVYLCASSLTPDRGIAGIYNEQFFGPGTRLTVL.

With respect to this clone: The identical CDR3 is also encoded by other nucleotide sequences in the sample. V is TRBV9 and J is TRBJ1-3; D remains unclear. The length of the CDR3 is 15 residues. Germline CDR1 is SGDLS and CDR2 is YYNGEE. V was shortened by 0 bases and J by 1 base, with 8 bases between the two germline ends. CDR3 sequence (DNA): TGTGCCAGCAGCGTAGGTGGAGGGTCTGGAAACACCATATATTTT. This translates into CASSVGGGSGNTIYF.

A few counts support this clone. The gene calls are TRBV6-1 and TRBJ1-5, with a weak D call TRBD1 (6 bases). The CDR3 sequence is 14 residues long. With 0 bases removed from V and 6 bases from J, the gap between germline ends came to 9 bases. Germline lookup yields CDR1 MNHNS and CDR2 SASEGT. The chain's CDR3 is CASSEAEGGQPQHF. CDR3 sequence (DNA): TGTGCCAGCAGTGAAGCGGAAGGGGGTCAGCCCCAGCATTTT.

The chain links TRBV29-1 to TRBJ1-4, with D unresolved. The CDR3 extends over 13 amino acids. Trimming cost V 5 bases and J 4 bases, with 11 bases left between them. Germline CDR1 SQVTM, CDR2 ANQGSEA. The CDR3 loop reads CSVFGLSNEKLFF. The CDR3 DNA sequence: TGCAGCGTTTTCGGGTTGAGTAATGAAAAACTGTTTTTT.

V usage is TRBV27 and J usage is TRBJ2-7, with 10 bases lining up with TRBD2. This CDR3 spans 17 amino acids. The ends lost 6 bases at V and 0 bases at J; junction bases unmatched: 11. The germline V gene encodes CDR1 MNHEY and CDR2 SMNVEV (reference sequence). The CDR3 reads CASRTIAGGLSSYEQYF. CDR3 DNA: TGTGCCAGCAGGACAATAGCGGGAGGTCTGAGCTCCTACGAGCAGTACTTC.

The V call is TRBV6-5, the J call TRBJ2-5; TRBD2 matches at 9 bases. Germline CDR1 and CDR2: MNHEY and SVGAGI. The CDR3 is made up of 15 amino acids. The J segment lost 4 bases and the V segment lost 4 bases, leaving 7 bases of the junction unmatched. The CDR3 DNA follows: TGTGCCAGCAGTTTATTAGCGGGAGCGATAGAGACCCAGTACTTC. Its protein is CASSLLAGAIETQYF.

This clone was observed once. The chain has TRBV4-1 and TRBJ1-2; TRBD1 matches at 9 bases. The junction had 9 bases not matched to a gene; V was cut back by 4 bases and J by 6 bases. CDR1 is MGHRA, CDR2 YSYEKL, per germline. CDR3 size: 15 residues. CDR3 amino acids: CASSLRDRAGDGYTF. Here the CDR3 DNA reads TGCGCCAGCAGCCTTCGGGACAGGGCTGGGGATGGCTACACCTTC.

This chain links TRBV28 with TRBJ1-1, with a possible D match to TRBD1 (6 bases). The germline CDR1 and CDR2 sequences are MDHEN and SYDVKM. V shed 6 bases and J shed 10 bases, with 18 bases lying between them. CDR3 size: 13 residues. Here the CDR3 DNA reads TGTGCCAGCAGCCCCGGCCGAGGGGGAAGAGCTTTCTTT. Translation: CASSPGRGGRAFF.

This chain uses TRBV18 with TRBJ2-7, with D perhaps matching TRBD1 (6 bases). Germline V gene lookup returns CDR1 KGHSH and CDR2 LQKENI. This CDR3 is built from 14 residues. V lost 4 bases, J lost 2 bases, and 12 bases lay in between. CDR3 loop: CASSRAGTTYEQYF. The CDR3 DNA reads TGTGCCAGCTCACGGGCAGGGACAACCTACGAGCAGTACTTC.

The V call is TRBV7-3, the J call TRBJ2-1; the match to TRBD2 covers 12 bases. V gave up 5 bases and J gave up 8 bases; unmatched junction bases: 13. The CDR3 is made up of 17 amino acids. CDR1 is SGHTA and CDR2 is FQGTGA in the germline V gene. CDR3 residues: CASSPPVTSGSSDEQFF. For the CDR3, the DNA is TGTGCCAGCAGCCCTCCTGTGACTAGCGGGAGTTCCGATGAGCAGTTCTTC.

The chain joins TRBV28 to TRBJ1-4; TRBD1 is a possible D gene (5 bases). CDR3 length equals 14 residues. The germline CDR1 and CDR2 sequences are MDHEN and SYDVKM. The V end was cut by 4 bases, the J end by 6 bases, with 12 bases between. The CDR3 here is CASSYRIQYEKLFF. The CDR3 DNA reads TGTGCCAGCAGTTACAGGATACAGTATGAAAAACTGTTTTTT. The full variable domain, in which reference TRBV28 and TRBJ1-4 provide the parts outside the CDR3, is DVKVTQSSRYLVKRTGEKVFLECVQDMDHENMFWYRQDPGLGLRLIYFSYDVKMKEKGDIPEGYSVSREKKERFSLILESASTNQTSMYLCASSYRIQYEKLFFGSGTQLSVL.

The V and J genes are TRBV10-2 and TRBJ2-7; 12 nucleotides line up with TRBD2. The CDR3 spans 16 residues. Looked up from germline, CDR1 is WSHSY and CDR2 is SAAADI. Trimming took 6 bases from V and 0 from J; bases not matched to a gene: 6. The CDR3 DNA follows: TGCGCCAGCAGGGGAACTAGCGGGAGGCCCTCCTACGAGCAGTACTTC. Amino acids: CASRGTSGRPSYEQYF.

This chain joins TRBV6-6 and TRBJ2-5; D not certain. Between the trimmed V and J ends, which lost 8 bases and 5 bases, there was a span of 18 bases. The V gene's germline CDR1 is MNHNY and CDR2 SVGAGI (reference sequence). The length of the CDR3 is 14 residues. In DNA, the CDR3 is TGTGCCAGCTCCGCCGACTTTCGACTGGAGACCCAGTACTTC. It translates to CASSADFRLETQYF.

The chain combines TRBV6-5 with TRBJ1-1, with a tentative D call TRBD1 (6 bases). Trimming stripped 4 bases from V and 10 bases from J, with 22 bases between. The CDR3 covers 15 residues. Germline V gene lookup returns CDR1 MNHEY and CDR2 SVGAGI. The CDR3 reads CASSSDGTSRGGAFF. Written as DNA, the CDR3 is TGTGCCAGCAGTTCAGACGGGACATCCCGAGGGGGAGCTTTCTTT.

CDR3 region: CASSWYPAGGTDTQYF. The CDR3 region has the DNA TGTGCCAGCAGTTGGTACCCAGCGGGGGGAACAGATACGCAGTATTTT. V usage is TRBV6-5 and J usage is TRBJ2-3, with 9 bases lining up with TRBD2. Trimming took 4 bases from V and 3 from J; bases not matched to a gene: 8. The germline V gene has CDR1 MNHEY and CDR2 SVGAGI. CDR3 length: 16 amino acids.

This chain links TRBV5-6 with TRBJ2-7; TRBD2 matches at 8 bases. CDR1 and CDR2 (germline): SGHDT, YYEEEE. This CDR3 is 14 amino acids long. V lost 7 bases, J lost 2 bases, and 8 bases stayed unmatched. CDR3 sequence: CASSQSGGTYEQYF. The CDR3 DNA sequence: TGTGCCAGCTCCCAAAGCGGGGGAACCTACGAGCAGTACTTC.

Here the CDR3 DNA reads TGTGCCAGCAGTGAAAGTGACAGGGGGCGGGGTGGCTACACCTTC. Its translation: CASSESDRGRGGYTF. The chain links TRBV2 to TRBJ1-2; TRBD1 agrees at 10 bases. Germline-derived CDR1 and CDR2 are SNHLY and FYNNEI. The V and J ends lost 2 bases and 7 bases, in that order; junction bases with no gene match: 7. This CDR3 has 15 amino acids.

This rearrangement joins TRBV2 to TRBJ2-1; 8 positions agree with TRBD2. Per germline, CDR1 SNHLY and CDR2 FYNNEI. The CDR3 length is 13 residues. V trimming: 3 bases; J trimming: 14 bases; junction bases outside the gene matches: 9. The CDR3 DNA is TGTGCCAGCAGTGAGGTATTCGGGACTAGAAAGTTCTTC. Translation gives CASSEVFGTRKFF.

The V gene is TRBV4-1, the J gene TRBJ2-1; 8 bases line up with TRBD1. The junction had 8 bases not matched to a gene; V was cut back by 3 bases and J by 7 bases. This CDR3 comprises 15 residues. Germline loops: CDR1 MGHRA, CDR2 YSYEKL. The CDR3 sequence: CASSHRQGYPNEQFF. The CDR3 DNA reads TGCGCCAGCAGCCATCGACAGGGGTACCCTAATGAGCAGTTCTTC.

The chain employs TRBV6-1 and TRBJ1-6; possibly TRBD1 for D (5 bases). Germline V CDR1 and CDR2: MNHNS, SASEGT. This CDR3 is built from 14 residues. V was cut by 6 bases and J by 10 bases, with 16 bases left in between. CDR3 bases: TGTGCCAGCAGAACGGCTGGGCGGGGGTCACCCCTCCACTTT. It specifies CASRTAGRGSPLHF.

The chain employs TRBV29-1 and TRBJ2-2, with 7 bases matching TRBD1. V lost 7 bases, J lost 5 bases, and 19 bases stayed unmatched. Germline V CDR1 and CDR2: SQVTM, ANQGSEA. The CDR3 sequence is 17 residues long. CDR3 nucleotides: TGCAGCGGAGGAAGTGGTCAGGGGGTGTTCGGAACCGGGGAGCTGTTTTTT. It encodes CSGGSGQGVFGTGELFF.

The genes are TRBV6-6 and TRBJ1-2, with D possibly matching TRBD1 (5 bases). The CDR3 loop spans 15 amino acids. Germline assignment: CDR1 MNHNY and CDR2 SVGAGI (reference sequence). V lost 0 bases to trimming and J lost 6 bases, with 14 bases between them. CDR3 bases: TGTGCCAGCAGTTACTCCCAGGGTGGAGGGGATGGCTACACCTTC. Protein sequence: CASSYSQGGGDGYTF.

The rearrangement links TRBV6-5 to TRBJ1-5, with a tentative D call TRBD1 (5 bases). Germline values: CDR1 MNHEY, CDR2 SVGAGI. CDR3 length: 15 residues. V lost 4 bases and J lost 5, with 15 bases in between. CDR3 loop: CASSLTQGPYQPQHF. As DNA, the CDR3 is TGTGCCAGCAGTTTAACTCAGGGTCCCTATCAGCCCCAGCATTTT.

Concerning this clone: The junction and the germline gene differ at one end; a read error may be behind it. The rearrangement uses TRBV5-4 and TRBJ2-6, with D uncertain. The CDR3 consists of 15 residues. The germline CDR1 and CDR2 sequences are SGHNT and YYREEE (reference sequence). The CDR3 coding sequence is TGTGCCAGCACCTTGCGTAGCTCTGGGGCCAACGTCCTGACTTTC. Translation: CASTLRSSGANVLTF. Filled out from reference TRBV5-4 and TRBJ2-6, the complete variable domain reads ETGVTQSPTHLIKTRGQQVTLRCSSQSGHNTVSWYQQALGQGPQFIFQYYREEENGRGNFPPRFSGLQFPNYSSELNVNALELDDSALYLCASTLRSSGANVLTFGAGSRLTVL.

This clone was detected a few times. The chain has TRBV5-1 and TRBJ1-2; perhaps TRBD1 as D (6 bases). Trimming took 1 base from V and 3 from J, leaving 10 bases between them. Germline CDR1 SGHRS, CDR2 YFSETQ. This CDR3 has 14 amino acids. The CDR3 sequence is CASSLTNRDYGYTF. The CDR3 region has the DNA TGCGCCAGCAGCTTGACGAACAGGGACTATGGCTACACCTTC. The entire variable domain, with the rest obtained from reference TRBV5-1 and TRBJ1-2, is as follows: KAGVTQTPRYLIKTRGQQVTLSCSPISGHRSVSWYQQTPGQGLQFLFEYFSETQRNKGNFPGRFSGRQFSNSRSEMNVSTLELGDSALYLCASSLTNRDYGYTFGSGTRLTVV.